One and the same sample provided the 7 T cell receptor beta chains below, sequenced in a study of shared clonotypes between healthy human individuals. TCRdb's copy holds only in-frame clones and misses some; the assay was immunoSEQ multiplex PCR. In the table there are roughly 490,000 clones, 65% to 80% of which are singletons. The material sequenced was PBMCs. These receptors were obtained from a woman aged 40 to 50 in good health. Some clones in this sample may be carry-over from other donors' samples.

This clone was seen only a few times. The V gene is TRBV5-4, the J gene TRBJ1-1; tentatively, D is TRBD1 (6 bases). The CDR3 consists of 16 residues. Trimming removed 4 bases from V and 0 bases from J, with 16 bases in between. Germline V gene sequence: CDR1 SGHNT, CDR2 YYREEE (reference sequence). The CDR3 spells CASSPQGRDVNTEAFF. CDR3 DNA sequence: TGTGCCAGCAGCCCTCAGGGGCGGGACGTGAACACTGAAGCTTTCTTT.

In its sample, this clone was seen once. The chain is built from TRBV27 and TRBJ2-7; no definite D call. Trimming pared 0 bases from V and 3 bases from J, leaving 9 bases between. Germline V gene data show CDR1 as MNHEY and CDR2 as SMNVEV (reference sequence). CDR3 size: 14 residues. The CDR3 sequence: CASSLSFRLYEQYF. In DNA form, the CDR3 reads TGTGCCAGCAGTTTATCGTTCCGGCTCTACGAGCAGTACTTC.

This chain uses TRBV10-3 with TRBJ2-3; 9 nucleotides match TRBD2. In germline, CDR1 is ENHRY, CDR2 SYGVKD. The CDR3 covers 18 residues. Trimming took 7 bases from V and 1 from J; bases not matched to a gene: 15. Here the CDR3 DNA reads TGTGCCATCAACCCGGGTAGCGGGAGAGCTTTTGGCACAGATACGCAGTATTTT. This gives the protein CAINPGSGRAFGTDTQYF.

The chain joins TRBV6-1 to TRBJ1-4; unclear D gene. Germline loops: CDR1 MNHNS, CDR2 SASEGT. Trimming shortened V by 1 base and J by 3 bases, and 6 bases separated the two germline ends. CDR3 length: 14 residues. This CDR3 reads CASSEERSNEKLFF. CDR3 DNA: TGTGCCAGCAGTGAAGAGCGGTCTAATGAAAAACTGTTTTTT.

The chain combines TRBV6-5 with TRBJ2-7, with 10 bases aligning to TRBD2. Looked up from germline, CDR1 is MNHEY and CDR2 is SVGAGI. After removal of 4 bases from V and 6 bases from J, the junction contained 9 bases not matched to a gene. The CDR3 contains 15 residues. CDR3 loop: CASSSPSGSRGEQYF. CDR3 bases: TGTGCCAGCAGTTCCCCTAGCGGGAGTCGTGGCGAGCAGTACTTC.

The chain has TRBV18 and TRBJ2-2; 9 bases are a match to TRBD1. V dropped 4 bases and J dropped 0; count of bases not matched to a gene: 3. This CDR3 spans 16 amino acids. In germline, CDR1 is KGHSH, CDR2 LQKENI. For the CDR3, the DNA is TGTGCCAGCTCACAACGACAGGGGGCGAACACCGGGGAGCTGTTTTTT. It codes for CASSQRQGANTGELFF.

Regarding this clone: Other DNA sequences in the same sample also yield this CDR3. This chain links TRBV7-9 with TRBJ2-5; 7 bases align to TRBD1. Germline V CDR1 and CDR2: SEHNR, FQNEAQ (reference sequence). V lost 0 bases to trimming and J lost 4 bases; unmatched junction nucleotides: 2. The CDR3 consists of 14 residues. The DNA for the CDR3 is TGTGCCAGCAGCTTAGCAGGGGGCGGAGAGACCCAGTACTTC. It encodes CASSLAGGGETQYF.